The clone carrying this T cell receptor beta chain was detected only a few times. Its antigen is not identified. The method was immunoSEQ multiplex PCR; TCRdb's version includes in-frame clones alone and lacks a portion of them. The sample lists over a million clones; roughly 80% were seen once. The germline gives CDR1 MGHDK, CDR2 SYGVNS. Between the trimmed V and J ends, which lost 8 bases and 0 bases, there was a span of 16 bases. This CDR3 has 15 amino acids. This entry belongs to a study of shared clonotypes between healthy human individuals. Overall study results and limits: All-four-donor shared clonotypes had higher generation probabilities than non-shared clonotypes did. Among donors, sharing of clonotypes was expected to be affected by sequencing depth.

This receptor was taken from a man between 18 and 29 years old in good health. Source material: memory CD4+ T cells sorted from blood. Subset reported: CD45RA-negative fraction. The chain is built from TRBV25-1 and TRBJ1-2; D uncertain. CDR3 in DNA: TGTGCCAGCTCCGCCGCTTGGCCTTCTAACTATGGCTACACCTTC. Translation: CASSAAWPSNYGYTF.